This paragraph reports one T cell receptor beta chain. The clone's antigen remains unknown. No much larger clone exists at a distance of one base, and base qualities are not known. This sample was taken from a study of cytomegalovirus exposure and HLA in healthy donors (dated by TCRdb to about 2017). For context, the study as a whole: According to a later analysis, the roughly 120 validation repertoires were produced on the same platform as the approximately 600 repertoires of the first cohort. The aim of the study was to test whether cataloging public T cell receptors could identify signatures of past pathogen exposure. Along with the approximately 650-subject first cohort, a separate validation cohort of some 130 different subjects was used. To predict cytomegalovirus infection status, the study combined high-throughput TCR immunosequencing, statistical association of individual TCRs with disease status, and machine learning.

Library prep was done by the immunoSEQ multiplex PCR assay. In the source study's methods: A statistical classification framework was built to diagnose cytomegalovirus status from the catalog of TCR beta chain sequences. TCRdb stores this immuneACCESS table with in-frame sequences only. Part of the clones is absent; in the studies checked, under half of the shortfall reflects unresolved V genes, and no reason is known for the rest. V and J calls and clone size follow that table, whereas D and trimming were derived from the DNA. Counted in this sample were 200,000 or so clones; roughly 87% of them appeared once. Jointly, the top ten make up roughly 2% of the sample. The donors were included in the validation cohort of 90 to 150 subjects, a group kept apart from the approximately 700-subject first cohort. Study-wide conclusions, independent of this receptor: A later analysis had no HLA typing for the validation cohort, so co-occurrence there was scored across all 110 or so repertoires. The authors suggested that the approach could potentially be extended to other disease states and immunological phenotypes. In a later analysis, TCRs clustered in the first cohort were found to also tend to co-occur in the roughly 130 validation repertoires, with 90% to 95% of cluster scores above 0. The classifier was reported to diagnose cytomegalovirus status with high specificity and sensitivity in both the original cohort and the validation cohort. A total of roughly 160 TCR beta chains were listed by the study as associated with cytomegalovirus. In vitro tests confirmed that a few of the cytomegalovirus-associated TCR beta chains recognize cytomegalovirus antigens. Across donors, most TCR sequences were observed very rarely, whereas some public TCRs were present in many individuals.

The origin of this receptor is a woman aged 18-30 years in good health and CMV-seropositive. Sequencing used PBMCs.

The nucleotide sequence reads TGTGCCAGCAGCGTAGATGGGACAGGGATACACAATGAGCAGTTCTTC. It is translated as CASSVDGTGIHNEQFF. In this chain, TRBV9 is recombined with TRBJ2-1; 9 nucleotides in the junction match TRBD1. Via the germline V gene, CDR1 is SGDLS and CDR2 YYNGEE. Inclusive of the bounding cysteine and phenylalanine, the CDR3 is 16 residues long. The kept DNA is CDR3 alone, 48 bases in frame from the first base. Germline trimming amounts to 0 bases on V and 5 bases on J, with 6 as the count of junction bases outside the gene matches.